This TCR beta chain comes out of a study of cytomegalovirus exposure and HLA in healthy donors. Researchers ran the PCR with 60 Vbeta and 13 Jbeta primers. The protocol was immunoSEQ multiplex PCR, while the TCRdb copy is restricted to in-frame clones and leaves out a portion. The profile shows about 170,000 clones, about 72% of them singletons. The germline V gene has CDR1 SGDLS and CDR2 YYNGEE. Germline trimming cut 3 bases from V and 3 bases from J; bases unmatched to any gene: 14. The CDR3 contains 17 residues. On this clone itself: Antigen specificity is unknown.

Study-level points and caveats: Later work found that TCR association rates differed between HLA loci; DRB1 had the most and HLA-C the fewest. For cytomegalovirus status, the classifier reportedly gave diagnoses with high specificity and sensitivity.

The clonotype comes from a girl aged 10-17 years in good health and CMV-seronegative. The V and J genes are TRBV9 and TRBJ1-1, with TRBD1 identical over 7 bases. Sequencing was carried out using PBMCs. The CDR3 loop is CASSARALGGRDTEAFF. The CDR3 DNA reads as TGTGCCAGCAGCGCGAGAGCACTAGGGGGCAGGGACACTGAAGCTTTCTTT.